This TCR beta chain comes out of a study of blood T cell repertoires in COVID-19. About the study: The study drew acute and convalescent COVID-19 samples from the United States, Italy and Spain. Sample material is recorded as cDNA or gDNA derived from T cells, B-cell-depleted T cells, or PBMCs.

Trimming shortened V by 8 bases and J by 0 bases, and 11 bases separated the two germline ends. This CDR3 is 14 amino acids long. Germline lookup yields CDR1 LNHDA and CDR2 SQIVND (reference sequence). Clones were sequenced by immunoSEQ multiplex PCR, and TCRdb holds only the in-frame ones, with some missing. The sample consists of 150,000 or so clones, about 85% of them appearing once. This clonotype originated in a man in his 60s who had recovered from COVID-19. Material for sequencing was peripheral blood. The V call is TRBV19, the J call TRBJ1-5; tentatively, D is TRBD1 (6 bases). Here the CDR3 reads CASDDRSSNQPQHF. CDR3 coding DNA: TGTGCCAGTGATGACAGGAGTAGCAATCAGCCCCAGCATTTT.